This TCR beta chain was sequenced in a study of Tregs in tolerant kidney transplant recipients. This clone came up once. Its antigen is undetermined. Recipients received nonmyeloablative bone marrow transplants from related graft donors, with transient mixed chimerism. Unstimulated regulatory T cells (CD4+CD25+CD127-), CD4+CD25- non-regulatory cells, CD4 and CD8 cells were FACS-sorted from thawed PBMCs. Trimming left V 4 bases short and J 2 bases short, with 9 bases between. Germline V gives CDR1 SGHTA, CDR2 FQGNSA. The CDR3 contains 13 residues. Points from the study as a whole: Few patients were studied, so findings need validation in larger groups.

Sequencing used immunoSEQ multiplex PCR; TCRdb keeps in-frame clones, though not all of them. This table has about 50,000 clones, roughly nine tenths appearing once. The sample in question was CD8+ T cells from blood (PBMCs), obtained 12 months after the transplant. This rearrangement joins TRBV7-2 to TRBJ2-7; D perhaps matches TRBD1 (5 bases). The receptor was isolated from a human patient who received a combined kidney and bone marrow transplant. The T cells may partly be graft donor cells. Here the CDR3 DNA reads TGTGCCAGCAGCTGGACACAAACCTACGAGCAGTACTTC. This codes for CASSWTQTYEQYF.